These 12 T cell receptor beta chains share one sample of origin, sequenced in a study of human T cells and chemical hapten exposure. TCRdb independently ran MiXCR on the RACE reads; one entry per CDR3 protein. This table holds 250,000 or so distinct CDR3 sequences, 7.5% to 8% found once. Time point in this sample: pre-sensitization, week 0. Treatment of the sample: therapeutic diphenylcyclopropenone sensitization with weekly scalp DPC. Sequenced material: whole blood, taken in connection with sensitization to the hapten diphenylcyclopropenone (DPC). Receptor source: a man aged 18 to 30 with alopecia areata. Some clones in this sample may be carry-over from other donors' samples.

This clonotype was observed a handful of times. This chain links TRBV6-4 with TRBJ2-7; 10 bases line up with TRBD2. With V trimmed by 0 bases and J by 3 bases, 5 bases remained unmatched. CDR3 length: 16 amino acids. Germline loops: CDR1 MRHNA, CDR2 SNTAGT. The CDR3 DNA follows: TGTGCCAGCAGTGACTCCCCTAGCGGGGGTGACTACGAGCAGTACGTC. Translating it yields CASSDSPSGGDYEQYV.

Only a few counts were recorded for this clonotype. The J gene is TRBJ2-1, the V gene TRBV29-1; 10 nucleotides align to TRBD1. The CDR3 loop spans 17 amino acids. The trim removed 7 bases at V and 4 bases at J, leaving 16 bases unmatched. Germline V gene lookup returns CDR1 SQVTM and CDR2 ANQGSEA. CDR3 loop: CSAWDRGSQRRYNEQFF. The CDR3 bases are TGCAGCGCTTGGGACAGGGGTTCCCAACGCCGTTACAATGAGCAGTTCTTC.

CDR3 in DNA: TGCAGCGTTGACTATCGCAATGAGCAGTTCTTC. It codes for CSVDYRNEQFF. The genes are TRBV29-1 and TRBJ2-1, with D uncertain. This CDR3 contains 11 residues. Trimming left V 3 bases short and J 6 bases short, with 6 bases between. From germline, CDR1 is SQVTM and CDR2 ANQGSEA.

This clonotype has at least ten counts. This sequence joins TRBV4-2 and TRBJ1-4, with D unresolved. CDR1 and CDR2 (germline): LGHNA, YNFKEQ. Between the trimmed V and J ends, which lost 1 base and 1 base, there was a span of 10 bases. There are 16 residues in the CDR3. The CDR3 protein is CASSQGVRRTNEKLFF. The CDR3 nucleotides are TGTGCCAGCAGCCAAGGCGTGCGGAGAACTAATGAAAAACTGTTTTTT.

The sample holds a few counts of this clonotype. CDR3 coding DNA: TGTGCCAGCAGCCCTGGAGGATGGAAAGAGACCCAGTACTTC. It is translated as CASSPGGWKETQYF. The rearrangement joins TRBV6-5 to TRBJ2-5; the D gene is possibly TRBD2 (5 bases). The ends were cut back, 6 bases at V and 3 bases at J, with 14 bases in the middle. Germline CDR1 is MNHEY and CDR2 is SVGAGI. This CDR3 contains 14 residues.

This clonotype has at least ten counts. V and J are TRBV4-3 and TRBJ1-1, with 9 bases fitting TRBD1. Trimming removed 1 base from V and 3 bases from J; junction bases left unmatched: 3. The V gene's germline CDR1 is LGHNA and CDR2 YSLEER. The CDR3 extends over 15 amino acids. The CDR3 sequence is CASSQVGTGYTEAFF. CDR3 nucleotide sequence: TGCGCCAGCAGCCAAGTGGGGACAGGGTACACTGAAGCTTTCTTT.

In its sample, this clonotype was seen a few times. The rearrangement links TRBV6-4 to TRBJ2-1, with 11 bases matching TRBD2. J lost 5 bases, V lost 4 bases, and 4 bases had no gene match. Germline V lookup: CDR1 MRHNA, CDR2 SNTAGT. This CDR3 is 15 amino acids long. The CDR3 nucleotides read TGTGCCAGCAGTGTTTCTAGCGGGGGGAACAATGAGCAGTTCTTC. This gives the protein CASSVSSGGNNEQFF.

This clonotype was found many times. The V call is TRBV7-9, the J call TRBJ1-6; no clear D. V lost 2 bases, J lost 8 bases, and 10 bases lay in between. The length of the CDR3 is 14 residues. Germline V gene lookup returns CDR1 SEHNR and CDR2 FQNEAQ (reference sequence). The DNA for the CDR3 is TGTGCCAGCAGCTTATCCCTAAGGGATTCACCCCTCCACTTT. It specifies CASSLSLRDSPLHF.

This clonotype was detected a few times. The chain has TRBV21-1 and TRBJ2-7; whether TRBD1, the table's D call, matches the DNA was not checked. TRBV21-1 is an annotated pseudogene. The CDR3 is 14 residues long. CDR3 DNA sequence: TGTGCCAGCAGCAAGGACAGGGATGTCCACGAGCAGTACTTC. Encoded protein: CASSKDRDVHEQYF.

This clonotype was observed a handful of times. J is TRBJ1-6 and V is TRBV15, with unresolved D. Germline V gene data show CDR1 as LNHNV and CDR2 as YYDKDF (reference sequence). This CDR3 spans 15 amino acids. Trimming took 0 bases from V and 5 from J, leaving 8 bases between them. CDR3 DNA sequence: TGTGCCACCAGCAGAGACCAGGTCAATAATTCACCCCTCCACTTT. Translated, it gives CATSRDQVNNSPLHF.

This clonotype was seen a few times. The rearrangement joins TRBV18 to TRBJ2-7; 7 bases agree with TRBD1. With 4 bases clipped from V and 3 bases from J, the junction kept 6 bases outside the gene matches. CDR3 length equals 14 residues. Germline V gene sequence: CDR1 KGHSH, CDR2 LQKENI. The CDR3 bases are TGTGCCAGCTCACACTATAACAGGGGCTACGAGCAGTACGTC. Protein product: CASSHYNRGYEQYV.

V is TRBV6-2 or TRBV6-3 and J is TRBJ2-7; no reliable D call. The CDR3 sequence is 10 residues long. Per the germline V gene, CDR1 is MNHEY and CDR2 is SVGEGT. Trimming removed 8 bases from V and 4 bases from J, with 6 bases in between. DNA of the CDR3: TGTGCCAGCGGACCTTACGAGCAGTACTTC. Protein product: CASGPYEQYF.